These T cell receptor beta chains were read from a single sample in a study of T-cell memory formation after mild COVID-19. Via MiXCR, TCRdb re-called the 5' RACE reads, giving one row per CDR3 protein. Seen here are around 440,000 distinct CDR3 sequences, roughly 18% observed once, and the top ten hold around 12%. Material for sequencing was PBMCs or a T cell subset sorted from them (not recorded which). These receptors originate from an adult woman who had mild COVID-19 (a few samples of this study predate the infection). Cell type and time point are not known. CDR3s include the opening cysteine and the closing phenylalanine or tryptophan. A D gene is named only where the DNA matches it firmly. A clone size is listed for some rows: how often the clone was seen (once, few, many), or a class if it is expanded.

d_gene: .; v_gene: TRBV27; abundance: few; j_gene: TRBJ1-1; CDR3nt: TGTGCCAGCAGTTTAGTTGCTGCAGACACTGAAGCTTTCTTT; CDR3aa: CASSLVAADTEAFF
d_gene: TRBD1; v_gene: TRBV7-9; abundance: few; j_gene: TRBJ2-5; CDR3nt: TGTGCCAGCAGCCCGGCGGGGACAGGGGAGACCCAGTACTTC; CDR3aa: CASSPAGTGETQYF
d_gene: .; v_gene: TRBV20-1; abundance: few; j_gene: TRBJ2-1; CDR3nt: TGCAGTGCTAGAGGACGGTACGGGACGTCCTACAATGAGCAGTTCTTC; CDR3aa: CSARGRYGTSYNEQFF
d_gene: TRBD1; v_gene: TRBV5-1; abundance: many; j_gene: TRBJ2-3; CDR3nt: TGCGCCAGCAGCTTACGGACAGGAACAGATACGCAGTATTTT; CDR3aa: CASSLRTGTDTQYF
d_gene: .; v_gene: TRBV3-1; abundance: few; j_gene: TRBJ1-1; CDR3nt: TGTGCCAGCAGCCATTCCCTGGACACTGAAGCTTTCTTT; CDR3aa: CASSHSLDTEAFF
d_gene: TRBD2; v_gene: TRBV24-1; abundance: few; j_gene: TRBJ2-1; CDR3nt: TGTGCCACCAGTGATTTCGCTAGCGGGAGGACGTCCAGCTCCTACAATGAGCAGTTCTTC; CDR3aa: CATSDFASGRTSSSYNEQFF
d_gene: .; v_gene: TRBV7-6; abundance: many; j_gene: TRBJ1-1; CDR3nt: TGTGCCAGCGCTTCGGGGGCGAACACTGAAGCTTTCTTT; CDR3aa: CASASGANTEAFF
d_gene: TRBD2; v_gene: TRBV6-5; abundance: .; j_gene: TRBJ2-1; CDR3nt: TGTGCCAGCAGTTACTCGATAGCGGGAGGGCATGAGCAGTTCTTC; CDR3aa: CASSYSIAGGHEQFF
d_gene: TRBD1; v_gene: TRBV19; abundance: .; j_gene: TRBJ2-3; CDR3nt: TGTGCCAGTAGTCGGACCGGGACAGGGGGTGATACGCAGTATTTT; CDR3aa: CASSRTGTGGDTQYF
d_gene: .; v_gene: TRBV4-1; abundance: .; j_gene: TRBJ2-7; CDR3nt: TGCGCCAGCAGCCAAGGTGTACGCTCAAGCTCCTACGAGCAGTACTTC; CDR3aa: CASSQGVRSSSYEQYF
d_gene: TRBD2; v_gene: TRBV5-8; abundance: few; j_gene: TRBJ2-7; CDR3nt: TGTGCCAGCAGCTTGGCCGGGACTAGAGCCTACGAGCAGTACTTC; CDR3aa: CASSLAGTRAYEQYF
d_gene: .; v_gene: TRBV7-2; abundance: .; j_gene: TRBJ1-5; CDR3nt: TGTGCCAGCAGCCCTAAGGATCCGGACATTTATAGCAATCAGCCCCAGCATTTT; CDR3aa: CASSPKDPDIYSNQPQHF
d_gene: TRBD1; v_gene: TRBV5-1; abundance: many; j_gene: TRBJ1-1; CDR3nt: TGCGCCAGCAACGCAGGGGGCGCAGCCACTGAAGCTTTCTTT; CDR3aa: CASNAGGAATEAFF
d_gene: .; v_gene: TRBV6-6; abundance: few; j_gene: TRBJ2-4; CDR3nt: TGTGCCAGCAGTTACGGGGGGAGCGCCAAAAACATTCAGTACTTC; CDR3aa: CASSYGGSAKNIQYF
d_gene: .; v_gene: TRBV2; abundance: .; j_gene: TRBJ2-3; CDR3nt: TGTGCCAGCAGTGAAGTTCGGCGAGATACGCAGTATTTT; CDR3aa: CASSEVRRDTQYF
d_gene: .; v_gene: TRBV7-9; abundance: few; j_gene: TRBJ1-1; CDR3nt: TGTGCCAGCAGCCTCGAGGGAACTAGGAACACTGAAGCTTTCTTT; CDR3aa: CASSLEGTRNTEAFF
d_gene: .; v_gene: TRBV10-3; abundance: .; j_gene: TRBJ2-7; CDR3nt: TGTGCCATCAGGGGTAGCGAGGGCTCCTACGAGCAGTACTTC; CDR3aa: CAIRGSEGSYEQYF
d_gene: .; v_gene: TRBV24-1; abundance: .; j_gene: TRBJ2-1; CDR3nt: TGTGCCACCAGTGCCGCCCTGGGGGCTAGCGCCCATTCCTACAATGAGCAGTTCTTC; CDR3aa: CATSAALGASAHSYNEQFF
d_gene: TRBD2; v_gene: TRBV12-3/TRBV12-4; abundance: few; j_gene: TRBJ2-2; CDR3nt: TGTGCCAGCAGTATCGCCCCGACTAGCGCGGCTGGGACCGGGGAGCTGTTTTTT; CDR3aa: CASSIAPTSAAGTGELFF
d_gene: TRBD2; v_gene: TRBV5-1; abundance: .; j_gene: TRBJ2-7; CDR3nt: TGCGCCAGCAGCTTGGGGCTAGCGGGGGTTCTGAGCTCCTACGAGCAGTACTTC; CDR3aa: CASSLGLAGVLSSYEQYF
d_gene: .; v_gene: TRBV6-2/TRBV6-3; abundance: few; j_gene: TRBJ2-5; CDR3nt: TGTGCCAGCACCGACGGAGGACTCCGATTAGGGACCCAGTACTTC; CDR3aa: CASTDGGLRLGTQYF
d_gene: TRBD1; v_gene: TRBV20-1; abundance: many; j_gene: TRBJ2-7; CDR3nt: TGCAGTGCCGCCCGGACAGGGTACAACGAGCAGTACTTC; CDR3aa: CSAARTGYNEQYF
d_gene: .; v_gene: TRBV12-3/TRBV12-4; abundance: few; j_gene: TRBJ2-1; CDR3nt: TGTGCCAGCAGTTTGGGGGCGGGATACAATGAGCAGTTCTTC; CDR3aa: CASSLGAGYNEQFF
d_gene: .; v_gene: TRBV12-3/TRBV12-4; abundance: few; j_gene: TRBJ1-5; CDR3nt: TGTGCCAGCAGTCCCTACTCAATTGTGGGCGGGGGTTTCCCTCAGCCCCAGCATTTT; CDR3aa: CASSPYSIVGGGFPQPQHF
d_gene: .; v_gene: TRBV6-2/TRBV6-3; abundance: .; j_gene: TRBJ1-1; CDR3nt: TGTGCCAGCAGTTACCACGACAGGTTCTACACTGAAGCTTTCTTT; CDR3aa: CASSYHDRFYTEAFF
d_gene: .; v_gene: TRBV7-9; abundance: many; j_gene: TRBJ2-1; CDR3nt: TGTGCCAGCAGCTCCCCCGAGAAATCCACGTCCAATGAGCAGTTCTTC; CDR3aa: CASSSPEKSTSNEQFF
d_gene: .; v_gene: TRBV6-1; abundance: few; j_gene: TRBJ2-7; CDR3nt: TGTGCCAGCAGTCATGTGTCCTACGAGCAGTACTTC; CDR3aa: CASSHVSYEQYF
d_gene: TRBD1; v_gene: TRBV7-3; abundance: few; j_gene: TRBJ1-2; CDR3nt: TGTGCCAGCAGCTTAACGCGGACAGGGAACTATGGCTACACCTTC; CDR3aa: CASSLTRTGNYGYTF
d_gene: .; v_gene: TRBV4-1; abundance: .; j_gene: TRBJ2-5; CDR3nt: TGCGCCAGCAGCCAGCCCGGTAGAATCCAAGAGACCCAGTACTTC; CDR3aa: CASSQPGRIQETQYF
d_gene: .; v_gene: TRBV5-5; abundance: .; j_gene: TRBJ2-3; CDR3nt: TGTGCCAGCAGCTTGATGCCGAGCACAGATACGCAGTATTTT; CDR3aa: CASSLMPSTDTQYF
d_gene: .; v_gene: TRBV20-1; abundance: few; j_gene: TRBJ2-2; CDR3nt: TGCAGTGCTAGAGATAGGGACACCGGGGAGCTGTTTTTT; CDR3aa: CSARDRDTGELFF
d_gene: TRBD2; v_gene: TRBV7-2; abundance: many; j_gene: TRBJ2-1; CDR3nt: TGTGCCAGCAGCTCCCCTCTAGCGGGGGGGCGCGATGAGCAGTTCTTC; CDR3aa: CASSSPLAGGRDEQFF
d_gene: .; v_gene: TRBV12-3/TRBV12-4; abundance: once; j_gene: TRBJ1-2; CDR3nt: TGTGCCAGCGGCTCCGAAGGTGGCTACACCTTC; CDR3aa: CASGSEGGYTF
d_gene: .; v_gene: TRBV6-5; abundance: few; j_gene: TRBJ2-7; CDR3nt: TGTGCCAGCACCCCCATCGGGAGTTCCTACGAGCAGTACTTC; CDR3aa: CASTPIGSSYEQYF
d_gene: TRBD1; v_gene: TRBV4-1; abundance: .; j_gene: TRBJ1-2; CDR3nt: TGCGCCAGCAGCCGCGGACAGGGGAACTATGGCTACACCTTC; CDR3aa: CASSRGQGNYGYTF
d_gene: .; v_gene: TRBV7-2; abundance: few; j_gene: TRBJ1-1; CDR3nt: TGTGCCAGCAGCTTTTGGGTGGACACTGAAGCTTTCTTT; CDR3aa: CASSFWVDTEAFF
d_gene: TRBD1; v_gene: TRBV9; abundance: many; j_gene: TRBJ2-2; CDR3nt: TGTGCCAGCAGCGTACGGGACAGCGGGGAGCTGTTTTTT; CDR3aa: CASSVRDSGELFF
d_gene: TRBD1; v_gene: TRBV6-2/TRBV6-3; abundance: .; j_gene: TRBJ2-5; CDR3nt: TGTGCCAGCAGTTACTACCGGGACAGGGGGGAAGAGACCCAGTACTTC; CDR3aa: CASSYYRDRGEETQYF
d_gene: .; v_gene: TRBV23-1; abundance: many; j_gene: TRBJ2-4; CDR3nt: TGCGCCAGCAGTCCGGGACGGAGGGGGAACATTCAGTACTTC; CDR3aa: CASSPGRRGNIQYF
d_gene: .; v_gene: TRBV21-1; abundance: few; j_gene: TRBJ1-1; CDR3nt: TGTGCCAGCACCGAGGGGGAGAGGAACACTGAAGCTTTCTTT; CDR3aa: CASTEGERNTEAFF
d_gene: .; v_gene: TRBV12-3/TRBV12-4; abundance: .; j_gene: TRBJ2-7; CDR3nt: TGTGCCAGCAGCATCGGGACTTCTCAGCTCTACGAGCAGTACTTC; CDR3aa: CASSIGTSQLYEQYF
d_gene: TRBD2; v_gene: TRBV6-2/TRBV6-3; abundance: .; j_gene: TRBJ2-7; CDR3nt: TGTGCCAGCAGTACCAGCGGGGGCATCTACGAGCAGTACTTC; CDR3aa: CASSTSGGIYEQYF
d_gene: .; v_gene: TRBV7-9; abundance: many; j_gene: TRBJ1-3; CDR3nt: TGTGCCAGCAGGGTCACGTCTGGAAACACCATATATTTT; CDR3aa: CASRVTSGNTIYF
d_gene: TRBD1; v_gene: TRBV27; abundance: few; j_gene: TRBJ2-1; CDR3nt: TGTGCCACAGCCCGGGACAGGGATTACAATGAGCAGTTCTTC; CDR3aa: CATARDRDYNEQFF
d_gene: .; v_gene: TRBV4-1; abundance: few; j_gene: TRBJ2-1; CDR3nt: TGCGCCAGCAGCCAAGGGACGGCCTCCTACAATGAGCAGTTCTTC; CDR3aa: CASSQGTASYNEQFF
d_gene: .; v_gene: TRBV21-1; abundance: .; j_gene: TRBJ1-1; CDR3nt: TGTGCCAGCAGCGATACGGGACACCTGAACACTGAAGCTTTCTTT; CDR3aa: CASSDTGHLNTEAFF
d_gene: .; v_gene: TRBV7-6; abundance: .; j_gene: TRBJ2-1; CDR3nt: TGTGCCAGCAGCTTAACGCCTCTGGCGGGGGAGCAGTTCTTC; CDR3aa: CASSLTPLAGEQFF
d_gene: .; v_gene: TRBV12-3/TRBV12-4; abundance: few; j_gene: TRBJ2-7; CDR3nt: TGTGCCAGCAGGATTGGGAGGTCGCCCTCCTACGAGCAGTACTTC; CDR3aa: CASRIGRSPSYEQYF
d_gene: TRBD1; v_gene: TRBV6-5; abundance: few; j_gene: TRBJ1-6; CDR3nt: TGTGCCAGCAGTGAGACAGGGGCCGGTCGGAGTTCACCCCTCCACTTT; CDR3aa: CASSETGAGRSSPLHF
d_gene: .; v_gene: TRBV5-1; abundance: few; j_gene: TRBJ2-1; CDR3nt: TGCGCCAGCAGCTTGGCGAATTATTACAATGAGCAGTTCTTC; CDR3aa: CASSLANYYNEQFF
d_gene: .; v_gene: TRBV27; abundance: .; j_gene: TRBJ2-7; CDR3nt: TGTGCCAGCAGTTGGGGGGGCCAAACCTACGAGCAGTACTTC; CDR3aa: CASSWGGQTYEQYF
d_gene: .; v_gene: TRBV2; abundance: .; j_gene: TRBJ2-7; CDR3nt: TGTGCCATTTCCCGCGGGGCGAATTACTACGAGCAGTACTTC; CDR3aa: CAISRGANYYEQYF
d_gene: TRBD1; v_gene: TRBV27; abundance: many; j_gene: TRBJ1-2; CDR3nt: TGTGCCAGCAGCCAGACAGGGGCACTTGGTGGCTACACCTTC; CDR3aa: CASSQTGALGGYTF
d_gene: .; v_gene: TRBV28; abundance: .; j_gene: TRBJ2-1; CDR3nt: TGTGCCAGCAGTTTATACCGGATGAACAATGAGCAGTTCTTC; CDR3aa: CASSLYRMNNEQFF
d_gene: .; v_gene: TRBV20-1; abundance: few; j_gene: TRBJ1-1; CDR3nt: TGCAGTGCCCCAGACCAGATCAACACTGAAGCTTTCTTT; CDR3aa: CSAPDQINTEAFF